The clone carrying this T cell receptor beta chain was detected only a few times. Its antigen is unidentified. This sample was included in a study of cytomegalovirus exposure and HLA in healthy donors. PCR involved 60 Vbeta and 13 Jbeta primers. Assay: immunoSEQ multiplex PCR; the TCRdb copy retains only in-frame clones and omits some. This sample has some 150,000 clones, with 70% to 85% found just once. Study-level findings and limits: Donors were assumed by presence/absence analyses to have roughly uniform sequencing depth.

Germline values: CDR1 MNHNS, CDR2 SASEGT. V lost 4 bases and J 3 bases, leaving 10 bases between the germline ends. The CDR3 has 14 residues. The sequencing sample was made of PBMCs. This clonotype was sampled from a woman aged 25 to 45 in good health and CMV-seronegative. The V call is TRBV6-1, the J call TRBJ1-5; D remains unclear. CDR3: CASSAGSTNQPQHF. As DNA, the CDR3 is TGTGCCAGCAGTGCTGGGAGCACCAATCAGCCCCAGCATTTT.